This T cell receptor beta chain emerged from a study of blood T cell repertoires in COVID-19. In the study overall: Samples of COVID-19 (acute and convalescent) were obtained from the United States, Italy and Spain. PBMCs, B-cell-depleted T cells, or T cells were the source of the cDNA or gDNA that made up the material.

Per the original methods: Using reference gene primer amplification, nucleated cell counts were estimated. Profiling relied on immunoSEQ multiplex PCR, and the TCRdb table lists in-frame clones only, not all of them. That table furnishes V, J and clone size, whereas the DNA furnished D and trimming. This table has around 180,000 clones, around 67% appearing once. The table lists this clone with a few counts. V was trimmed by 5 bases and J by 4 bases, leaving 7 bases between them. The CDR3 spans 12 residues. CDR1 is SGHTA and CDR2 is FQGNSA in the germline V gene. The source is a woman aged 80 or older with acute or convalescent COVID-19. Sequencing input: peripheral blood. V usage is TRBV7-2 and J usage is TRBJ2-3; D not resolved. Here the CDR3 reads CASSQNPDTQYF. For the CDR3, the DNA is TGTGCCAGCAGCCAAAATCCAGATACGCAGTATTTT. Supplemented by reference TRBV7-2 and TRBJ2-3, the full variable domain reads GAGVSQSPSNKVTEKGKDVELRCDPISGHTALYWYRQSLGQGLEFLIYFQGNSAPDKSGLPSDRFSAERTGGSVSTLTIQRTQQEDSAVYLCASSQNPDTQYFGPGTRLTVL.